This TCR beta chain was identified during a study of blood T cell repertoires in COVID-19. Authors' processing steps: Amplification from reference gene primers served as the basis for estimated nucleated cell counts. Profiled with immunoSEQ multiplex PCR; TCRdb holds only in-frame clones, not every one. D and trimming were read from the DNA, whereas the V and J calls and clone size are those reported in that table. The sample yields 100,000 or so clones, around 92% seen once. The germline gives CDR1 SGHRS, CDR2 YFSETQ. The junction had 15 bases not matched to a gene; V was cut back by 0 bases and J by 4 bases. CDR3 length: 19 residues.

V gene TRBV5-1 combines with J gene TRBJ2-5; TRBD1 agrees at 10 bases. The sequencing input was peripheral blood. This sequence originates from a man aged 45-60 years with active COVID-19. CDR3 in DNA: TGCGCCAGCAGCTTGGAAGGGTGGACCCGGACAGGGGGGCGAGAGACCCAGTACTTC. Its protein product is CASSLEGWTRTGGRETQYF.